What follows is one T cell receptor beta chain and its context. The antigen is unknown. The data were taken from a study of graft-versus-host responses after intestinal transplantation. J gave up 5 bases and V 1 base, and 6 bases lay outside the gene matches. Germline V gene lookup returns CDR1 LGHNT and CDR2 FRNRAP. The length of the CDR3 is 16 residues. Using immunoSEQ multiplex PCR, the repertoire was profiled, and TCRdb retains in-frame clones only, with some absent. The profile shows 75,000 to 95,000 clones, around 93% of them singletons. This receptor was obtained from a human donor who received an intestinal transplant. The chain has TRBV12-5 and TRBJ1-1; 11 bases line up with TRBD1. This specimen consisted of unstimulated CD8+ T cells sorted from spleen or lymph node cells, obtained before intestinal transplant. CDR3 loop: CASGLGGQGARTEAFF. CDR3 sequence (DNA): TGTGCTAGTGGTTTGGGAGGACAGGGGGCGCGAACTGAAGCTTTCTTT.